The 30 T cell receptor beta chains below were found in one sample sequenced in a study of T cells after somatic rescue of genetic block. Only in-frame clones appear in the TCRdb table, and some are missing; sequencing was by immunoSEQ multiplex PCR. The sample holds tens of thousands of clones, approximately 90% seen once. Sequenced sample: peripheral blood mononuclear cells (PBMCs). These receptors originate from a man aged 30 to 45.

The rearrangement uses TRBV27 and TRBJ2-2, with D tentatively TRBD1 or TRBD2 (5 bases each). Germline loops: CDR1 MNHEY, CDR2 SMNVEV (reference sequence). The V end lost 3 bases, the J end lost 3 bases, and 20 bases lay between the germline ends. CDR3 length: 18 residues. The CDR3 sequence is CASSFGGRDLRDTGELFF. The CDR3 coding sequence is TGTGCCAGCAGTTTTGGGGGTCGAGACCTTAGAGACACCGGGGAGCTGTTTTTT.

Here the CDR3 reads CASTGGTGEQYF. The CDR3 DNA is TGTGCCAGCACCGGAGGGACAGGCGAGCAGTACTTC. The V and J genes are TRBV6-1 and TRBJ2-7, with 8 bases fitting TRBD1. The CDR3 extends over 12 amino acids. The V and J ends lost 7 bases and 6 bases, in that order; junction bases with no gene match: 5. CDR1 is MNHNS and CDR2 is SASEGT in the germline V gene.

The V and J genes are TRBV6-5 and TRBJ2-7; 10 bases agree with TRBD1. Germline V gene lookup returns CDR1 MNHEY and CDR2 SVGAGI. V shed 5 bases, J shed 7 bases, and the junction held 8 bases outside the gene matches. The CDR3 is made up of 14 amino acids. CDR3 sequence (DNA): TGTGCCAGCAGTAGGGGGACAGGGGTAGTGGAGCAGTACTTC. It is translated as CASSRGTGVVEQYF.

The chain links TRBV6-1 to TRBJ2-7, with D uncertain. Germline loops: CDR1 MNHNS, CDR2 SASEGT. The CDR3 spans 12 residues. Trimming left V 6 bases short and J 3 bases short, with 9 bases between. CDR3 bases: TGTGCCAGCAGGGACGGTTACTACGAGCAGTACTTC. Translating gives CASRDGYYEQYF.

The CDR3 nucleotides are TGTGCCAGCAGCTTGGCTCGGCTTGAGACCCAGTACTTC. Amino acids: CASSLARLETQYF. The V and J genes are TRBV5-6 and TRBJ2-5; no clear D. The CDR3 runs 13 residues. Germline V lookup: CDR1 SGHDT, CDR2 YYEEEE. V dropped 0 bases and J dropped 5 bases, with 8 bases sitting between them. Supplemented by reference TRBV5-6 and TRBJ2-5, the full variable domain reads DAGVTQSPTHLIKTRGQQVTLRCSPKSGHDTVSWYQQALGQGPQFIFQYYEEEERQRGNFPDRFSGHQFPNYSSELNVNALLLGDSALYLCASSLARLETQYFGPGTRLLVL.

This chain joins TRBV6-1 and TRBJ2-7; 8 nucleotides match TRBD1. From germline, CDR1 is MNHNS and CDR2 SASEGT. The junction had 3 bases not matched to a gene; V was cut back by 1 base and J by 1 base. CDR3 length: 15 residues. CDR3: CASSEGTGRSYEQYF. In DNA form, the CDR3 reads TGTGCCAGCAGTGAAGGGACAGGGAGGTCCTACGAGCAGTACTTC.

J is TRBJ2-5 and V is TRBV7-2, with TRBD2 matching over 14 bases. Germline V gene sequence: CDR1 SGHTA, CDR2 FQGNSA. V shed 5 bases, J shed 4 bases, and the junction held 6 bases outside the gene matches. This CDR3 region has 16 residues. For the CDR3, the DNA is TGTGCCAGCAGCCCGACTAGCGGGGGGGCGCGAGAGACCCAGTACTTC. The encoded protein is CASSPTSGGARETQYF.

The rearrangement joins TRBV18 to TRBJ2-5; TRBD2 is a possible D gene (5 bases). Gene TRBJ2-7 matches the end of the DNA better, so the J call may be wrong. Germline loops: CDR1 KGHSH, CDR2 LQKENI. The CDR3 is 16 amino acids. DNA for the CDR3: TGTGCCAGCTCACCCTCCCGGGGAGTAACCTCCTACGAGCAGTACTTC. This sequence encodes CASSPSRGVTSYEQYF.

The V and J genes are TRBV5-1 and TRBJ2-7, with D possibly matching TRBD1 (6 bases). The V gene's germline CDR1 is SGHRS and CDR2 YFSETQ. The germline V and J ends were trimmed by 1 base and 7 bases, with 15 bases remaining between them. The CDR3 covers 14 residues. The CDR3 sequence is CASSLNTGSGEQYF. The CDR3 nucleotides are TGCGCCAGCAGCTTGAATACAGGGTCGGGTGAGCAGTACTTC.

The chain joins TRBV5-1 to TRBJ2-3, with 9 bases fitting TRBD2. V was clipped by 0 bases and J by 3 bases; unmatched bases: 5. The CDR3 spans 16 residues. The germline V gene has CDR1 SGHRS and CDR2 YFSETQ. This CDR3 is CASSLAPAGGTDTQYF. The CDR3 coding sequence is TGCGCCAGCAGCTTGGCTCCGGCGGGGGGGACAGATACGCAGTATTTT.

This clone was picked up a small number of times. The chain links TRBV6-1 to TRBJ2-1; TRBD2 agrees at 7 bases. Per the germline V gene, CDR1 is MNHNS and CDR2 is SASEGT. This CDR3 has 13 residues. Unmatched junction bases numbered 5, after V lost 8 bases and J lost 4 bases. This CDR3 is CASGLAEYNEQFF. CDR3 in DNA: TGTGCCAGCGGTCTAGCGGAGTACAATGAGCAGTTCTTC.

The gene calls are TRBV18 and TRBJ2-1; D unresolved. The CDR3 is 11 residues long. Germline CDR1 KGHSH, CDR2 LQKENI. Trimming pared 4 bases from V and 7 bases from J, leaving 5 bases between. The CDR3 sequence: CASSQGNEQFF. In nucleotides, the CDR3 is TGTGCCAGCTCACAGGGTAATGAGCAGTTCTTC. The variable domain in full, completed from reference TRBV18 and TRBJ2-1, reads NAGVMQNPRHLVRRRGQEARLRCSPMKGHSHVYWYRQLPEEGLKFMVYLQKENIIDESGMPKERFSAEFPKEGPSILRIQQVVRGDSAAYFCASSQGNEQFFGPGTRLTVL.

V gene TRBV9 combines with J gene TRBJ2-1; D is undetermined. Germline values: CDR1 SGDLS, CDR2 YYNGEE. The V and J ends lost 1 base and 0 bases respectively, with 8 bases between them. The CDR3 has 15 residues. CDR3 DNA sequence: TGTGCCAGCAGCGTAACAGCTAGCTCCTACAATGAGCAGTTCTTC. Translating gives CASSVTASSYNEQFF.

CDR3 coding DNA: TGTGCCAGCAGTTACTCGAGGCAGAAGAACACTGAAGCTTTCTTT. It yields the protein CASSYSRQKNTEAFF. This chain uses TRBV6-5 with TRBJ1-1; D gene ambiguous. The length of the CDR3 is 15 residues. V lost 0 bases and J 1 base, leaving 9 bases between the germline ends. Germline assignment: CDR1 MNHEY and CDR2 SVGAGI.

The chain uses TRBV7-9 and TRBJ1-1; D gene uncertain. Germline CDR1 and CDR2: SEHNR and FQNEAQ (reference sequence). V gave up 4 bases and J gave up 0 bases, with 12 bases separating them. This CDR3 region has 15 residues. The CDR3 nucleotides read TGTGCCAGCAGCTCCCCTGGCTCCATGAACACTGAAGCTTTCTTT. The encoded protein is CASSSPGSMNTEAFF.

The gene calls are TRBV19 and TRBJ1-3; 9 bases map to TRBD1. This CDR3 is built from 13 residues. The J segment lost 8 bases and the V segment lost 6 bases, leaving 5 bases of the junction unmatched. CDR1 LNHDA and CDR2 SQIVND come from the germline V gene (reference sequence). The CDR3 loop is CASRSDRGDTIYF. Here the CDR3 DNA reads TGTGCCAGTAGATCGGACAGGGGAGACACCATATATTTT.

The rearrangement uses TRBV2 and TRBJ2-7, with 11 bases that match TRBD2. CDR3 size: 14 residues. The germline CDR1 and CDR2 sequences are SNHLY and FYNNEI. J lost 5 bases, V lost 6 bases, and 6 bases had no gene match. The CDR3 spells CASRASGGNNEQYF. CDR3 nucleotides: TGTGCCAGCAGGGCTAGCGGGGGGAACAACGAGCAGTACTTC.

This chain connects TRBV11-2 to TRBJ2-1, with a weak D call TRBD1 (7 bases). The CDR3 spans 16 residues. Trimming pared 5 bases from V and 3 bases from J, leaving 17 bases between. Per the germline V gene, CDR1 is SGHAT and CDR2 is FQNNGV. The CDR3 is CASSLAGQGGYNEQFF. The CDR3 bases are TGTGCCAGCAGCCTAGCAGGGCAGGGGGGCTACAATGAGCAGTTCTTC.

The genes are TRBV7-2 and TRBJ2-1; 9 bases agree with TRBD2. The germline V gene encodes CDR1 SGHTA and CDR2 FQGNSA. Losses at the gene ends were 5 bases for V and 8 bases for J; bases not matched to a gene: 10. The CDR3 spans 15 residues. CDR3 protein: CASSPSGLASYEQFF. The DNA for the CDR3 is TGTGCCAGCAGCCCAAGTGGACTAGCGTCCTATGAGCAGTTCTTC.

The sample holds a few counts of this clone. The V gene is TRBV19, the J gene TRBJ1-1; tentatively, D is TRBD1 (5 bases). Between the trimmed V and J ends, which lost 4 bases and 0 bases, there was a span of 15 bases. CDR3 length equals 16 residues. The germline CDR1 and CDR2 sequences are LNHDA and SQIVND (reference sequence). The CDR3 bases are TGTGCCAGTAGTACCGATGGTAGACAGTTGAACACTGAAGCTTTCTTT. Translating it yields CASSTDGRQLNTEAFF. Supplemented by reference TRBV19 and TRBJ1-1, the full variable domain reads DGGITQSPKYLFRKEGQNVTLSCEQNLNHDAMYWYRQDPGQGLRLIYYSQIVNDFQKGDIAEGYSVSREKKESFPLTVTSAQKNPTAFYLCASSTDGRQLNTEAFFGQGTRLTVV.

The V and J genes are TRBV5-4 and TRBJ1-1; no definite D call. CDR1 SGHNT and CDR2 YYREEE come from the germline V gene (reference sequence). V lost 4 bases and J 0 bases, leaving 10 bases between the germline ends. CDR3 size: 14 residues. The chain's CDR3 is CASSRSKLNTEAFF. The CDR3 DNA is TGTGCCAGCAGCCGAAGCAAATTGAACACTGAAGCTTTCTTT.

V is TRBV5-1 and J is TRBJ2-7; TRBD2 aligns across 14 bases. Germline lookup yields CDR1 SGHRS and CDR2 YFSETQ. V lost 4 bases to trimming and J lost 4 bases; unmatched junction nucleotides: 1. This CDR3 comprises 14 residues. The CDR3 loop is CASSRTSGGYEQYF. The DNA of the CDR3 is TGCGCCAGCAGCCGGACTAGCGGGGGGTACGAGCAGTACTTC. Full variable domain (rest looked up from reference TRBV5-1 and TRBJ2-7): KAGVTQTPRYLIKTRGQQVTLSCSPISGHRSVSWYQQTPGQGLQFLFEYFSETQRNKGNFPGRFSGRQFSNSRSEMNVSTLELGDSALYLCASSRTSGGYEQYFGPGTRLTVT.

The rearrangement uses TRBV9 and TRBJ2-1, with D perhaps matching TRBD2 (7 bases). The germline V gene encodes CDR1 SGDLS and CDR2 YYNGEE. This CDR3 has 15 residues. Trimming left V 6 bases short and J 2 bases short, with 15 bases between. CDR3 protein: CASKAGADPYNEQFF. DNA for the CDR3: TGTGCCAGCAAGGCGGGGGCGGACCCCTACAATGAGCAGTTCTTC.

This clone was observed a single time. The rearrangement links TRBV5-4 to TRBJ2-7; maybe TRBD2 (6 bases). The CDR3 is 13 amino acids. V was trimmed by 2 bases and J by 2 bases, leaving 8 bases between them. Germline V lookup: CDR1 SGHNT, CDR2 YYREEE (reference sequence). The DNA for the CDR3 is TGTGCCAGCAGCTTTTCGGGGGCCTACGAGCAGTACTTC. Translated: CASSFSGAYEQYF.

The chain employs TRBV6-5 and TRBJ2-1; 12 bases are shared with TRBD1. The V gene end was trimmed by 5 bases and the J gene end by 10 bases; junction bases not matched to a gene: 9. The CDR3 length is 15 residues. From germline, CDR1 is MNHEY and CDR2 SVGAGI. CDR3 in DNA: TGTGCCAGCAGTAAACCGGGACAGGGGGCCAGAGAGCAGTTCTTC. Translated, it gives CASSKPGQGAREQFF.

This clone has only one observation. This chain links TRBV6-1 with TRBJ2-3; the match to TRBD1 covers 7 bases. The CDR3 covers 14 residues. CDR1 MNHNS and CDR2 SASEGT come from the germline V gene. V lost 4 bases to trimming and J lost 4 bases; unmatched junction nucleotides: 5. The CDR3, as DNA: TGTGCCAGCAGTGGGTCCACAGGGGCAGATACGCAGTATTTT. Encoded protein: CASSGSTGADTQYF.

CDR3 in DNA: TGCGCCAGCAGTGAGTCGGCTGAACACGGGGAGCTGTTTTTT. Protein: CASSESAEHGELFF. The V and J genes are TRBV10-1 and TRBJ2-2; D not certain. The germline V gene encodes CDR1 WNHNN and CDR2 SYGVQD (reference sequence). CDR3 length: 14 residues. V shed 0 bases and J shed 7 bases, with 9 bases lying between them.

The gene calls are TRBV4-3 and TRBJ2-7; D gene ambiguous. CDR1 and CDR2 (germline): LGHNA, YSLEER. Trimming removed 1 base at V and 7 bases at J, with 20 bases between. This CDR3 region has 16 residues. In DNA, the CDR3 is TGCGCCAGCAGCCAAGTTTCCGGGCCCCCGGTGGAGGAGCAGTACTTC. Translated: CASSQVSGPPVEEQYF.

This chain links TRBV4-1 with TRBJ2-5, with D hard to call. The germline V gene has CDR1 MGHRA and CDR2 YSYEKL. The CDR3 covers 14 residues. Trimming removed 0 bases at V and 2 bases at J, with 7 bases between. The CDR3 nucleotides read TGCGCCAGCAGCCAAGATATGCTACAAGAGACCCAGTACTTC. Protein sequence: CASSQDMLQETQYF.

The rearrangement joins TRBV19 to TRBJ1-2, with 8 bases that match TRBD1. The V gene end was trimmed by 10 bases and the J gene end by 4 bases; junction bases not matched to a gene: 8. Germline values: CDR1 LNHDA, CDR2 SQIVND (reference sequence). The CDR3 has 13 amino acids. The CDR3 DNA reads TGTGCCACTAACAGGGGGTTCTTCTATGGCTACACCTTC. Translating it yields CATNRGFFYGYTF.